These 4 T cell receptor beta chains came from one sample sequenced in a study of T-cell memory formation after mild COVID-19. MiXCR, run by TCRdb on the 5' RACE reads, gives a single entry per CDR3 protein. The table lists 290,000 or so distinct CDR3 sequences, approximately 19% of them singletons, with 20% to 25% in the top ten. Sequenced material: PBMCs or a T cell subset sorted from them (not recorded which). Every receptor here comes from a man aged 18-30 years who had mild COVID-19 (a few samples of this study predate the infection). Cell type and time point are not known.

This clonotype was seen more than once but under ten times. This rearrangement joins TRBV30 to TRBJ1-1; D uncertain. The germline V gene has CDR1 GTSNPN and CDR2 SVGIG (reference sequence). The germline V and J ends were trimmed by 5 bases and 5 bases, with 15 bases remaining between them. The CDR3 is 13 residues long. The CDR3 sequence: CAWAARVGTEAFF. In nucleotides, the CDR3 is TGTGCCTGGGCCGCAAGGGTAGGAACTGAAGCTTTCTTT.

The chain combines TRBV4-2 with TRBJ1-5; D not resolved. Trimming removed 1 base from V and 2 bases from J, with 6 bases in between. Germline lookup yields CDR1 LGHNA and CDR2 YNFKEQ. CDR3 length: 14 amino acids. DNA of the CDR3: TGTGCCAGCAGCCAAGTTCAGGGCAATCAGCCCCAGCATTTT. Translation: CASSQVQGNQPQHF.

V usage is TRBV12-3 or TRBV12-4 and J usage is TRBJ1-2; possibly TRBD1 for D (6 bases). Between the trimmed V and J ends, which lost 8 bases and 5 bases, there was a span of 15 bases. This CDR3 spans 13 amino acids. In DNA form, the CDR3 reads TGTGCCAGCGGCCGGACAGATCCTTATGGCTACACCTTC. It translates to CASGRTDPYGYTF.

J is TRBJ2-3 and V is TRBV12-3 or TRBV12-4; D not certain. The CDR3 is 14 residues long. Trimming removed 2 bases from V and 6 bases from J, with 12 bases in between. CDR3 amino acids: CASSLFLVSDTQYF. The DNA of the CDR3 is TGTGCCAGCAGTTTATTTCTAGTTTCCGATACGCAGTATTTT.